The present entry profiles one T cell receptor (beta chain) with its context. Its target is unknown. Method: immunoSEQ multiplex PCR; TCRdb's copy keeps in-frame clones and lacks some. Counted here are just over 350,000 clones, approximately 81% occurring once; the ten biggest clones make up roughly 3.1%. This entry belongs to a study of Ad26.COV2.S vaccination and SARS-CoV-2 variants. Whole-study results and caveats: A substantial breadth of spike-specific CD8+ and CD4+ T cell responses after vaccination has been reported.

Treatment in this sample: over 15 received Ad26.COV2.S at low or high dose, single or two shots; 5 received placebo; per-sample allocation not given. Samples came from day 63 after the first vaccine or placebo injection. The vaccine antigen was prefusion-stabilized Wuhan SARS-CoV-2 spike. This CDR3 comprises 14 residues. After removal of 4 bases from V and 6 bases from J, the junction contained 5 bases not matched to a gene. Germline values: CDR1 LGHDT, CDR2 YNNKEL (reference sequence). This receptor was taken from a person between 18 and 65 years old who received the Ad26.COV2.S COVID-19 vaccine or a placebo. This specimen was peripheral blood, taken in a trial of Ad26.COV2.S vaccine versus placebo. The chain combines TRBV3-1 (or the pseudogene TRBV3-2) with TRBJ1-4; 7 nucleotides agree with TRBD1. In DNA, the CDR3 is TGTGCCAGCAGCCGCAGGGGGAGTGATGAAAAACTGTTTTTT. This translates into CASSRRGSDEKLFF.